These 28 T cell receptor beta chains share one sample of origin, sequenced in a study of T cells after yellow fever vaccination. TCRdb fed the 5' RACE reads into MiXCR, producing one record per CDR3 protein. Among some 600,000 distinct CDR3 sequences listed, over 9% were seen once. The sequences come from PBMCs, collected on the day of the yellow fever booster vaccination. Receptors were obtained from a man aged 30-40 years who received the YFV17D yellow fever vaccine.

This clonotype was found many times. The chain employs TRBV5-4 and TRBJ2-7; the D is unclear. The CDR3 length is 13 residues. CDR1 and CDR2 from the germline V gene are SGHNT and YYREEE (reference sequence). Trimming pared 3 bases from V and 0 bases from J, leaving 7 bases between. The CDR3 bases are TGTGCCAGCAGCTCGATGGGCTCCTACGAGCAGTACTTC. It is translated as CASSSMGSYEQYF.

This clonotype occurred a few times. Its ends do not fully match the called genes, so a read error is possible. This chain joins TRBV30 and TRBJ2-4, with 7 bases matching TRBD1. Germline-derived CDR1 and CDR2 are GTSNPN and SVGIG (reference sequence). The CDR3 sequence is 18 residues long. The CDR3 DNA reads TGTGCCTGGAGTGTAATCCGACAGGGTTCAATAGCCAAAAACATTCAGTATTTC. Its protein product is CAWSVIRQGSIAKNIQYF.

This clonotype was detected a few times. V gene TRBV9 combines with J gene TRBJ2-5, with a weak D call TRBD1 (6 bases). The CDR3 totals 14 residues. Germline loops: CDR1 SGDLS, CDR2 YYNGEE. Deletions cut 4 bases from V and 5 bases from J, with 15 bases between. Written as DNA, the CDR3 is TGTGCCAGCAGCCCCCGGACAGCGCAGGAGACCCAGTACTTC. The encoded protein is CASSPRTAQETQYF.

The rearrangement links TRBV20-1 to TRBJ2-7; TRBD2 matches 11 bases. V was clipped by 3 bases and J by 6 bases; unmatched bases: 7. This CDR3 contains 14 residues. Germline V gene sequence: CDR1 DFQATT, CDR2 SNEGSKA (reference sequence). The CDR3 DNA reads as TGCAGTGCTAGGATAGCGGGAGGGCCTAGCGAGCAGTACTTC. This gives the protein CSARIAGGPSEQYF.

This clonotype has only a few counts. The V and J genes are TRBV7-9 and TRBJ1-2, with D unclear. Trimming removed 3 bases from V and 5 bases from J, with 10 bases in between. The CDR3 runs 13 residues. Germline CDR1 is SEHNR and CDR2 is FQNEAQ (reference sequence). The chain's CDR3 is CASSLVGKYGYTF. DNA for the CDR3: TGTGCCAGCAGCTTGGTGGGCAAATATGGCTACACCTTC.

The V gene is TRBV6-2 or TRBV6-3, the J gene TRBJ1-2; maybe TRBD1 (5 bases). The CDR3 loop spans 15 amino acids. The germline V gene has CDR1 MNHEY and CDR2 SVGEGT. The ends were cut back, 5 bases at V and 2 bases at J, with 15 bases in the middle. The CDR3 spells CASSPQYRQNYGYTF. The CDR3 DNA is TGTGCCAGCAGTCCCCAATACAGACAGAACTATGGCTACACCTTC.

This chain links TRBV21-1 with TRBJ1-3; TRBD1, the D gene given by the table, was not confirmed from the DNA. TRBV21-1 is flagged as a pseudogene. The CDR3 loop spans 15 amino acids. The CDR3 sequence: CASSLITGFGNTIYF. The DNA of the CDR3 is TGTGCCAGCAGCCTAATTACAGGGTTTGGAAACACCATATATTTT.

This clonotype was found many times. This sequence joins TRBV29-1 and TRBJ1-2; no definite D call. This CDR3 region has 13 residues. Germline values: CDR1 SQVTM, CDR2 ANQGSEA. V was clipped by 2 bases and J by 1 base, with 8 bases between them. This CDR3 reads CSVEYARNYGYTF. DNA for the CDR3: TGCAGCGTTGAATACGCACGTAACTATGGCTACACCTTC.

Ten or more counts support this clonotype. The gene calls are TRBV7-9 and TRBJ2-5, with a possible D match to TRBD2 (5 bases). The CDR3 totals 14 residues. V dropped 5 bases and J dropped 5 bases, with 15 bases sitting between them. Germline V gene sequence: CDR1 SEHNR, CDR2 FQNEAQ (reference sequence). CDR3 bases: TGTGCCAGCAGCCCAAGTGAGGGCAGGGAGACCCAGTACTTC. Translating gives CASSPSEGRETQYF.

This clonotype was seen a handful of times. V and J are TRBV20-1 and TRBJ2-5, with D hard to call. V shed 2 bases and J shed 8 bases, with 9 bases lying between them. The germline V gene encodes CDR1 DFQATT and CDR2 SNEGSKA (reference sequence). The CDR3 runs 11 residues. CDR3 amino acids: CSARKVITQYF. CDR3 coding DNA: TGCAGTGCTAGAAAGGTCATAACCCAGTACTTC.

The V call is TRBV18, the J call TRBJ1-5; no definite D call. Germline loops: CDR1 KGHSH, CDR2 LQKENI. CDR3 length: 13 amino acids. The germline V and J ends were trimmed by 6 bases and 5 bases, with 11 bases remaining between them. The CDR3, as DNA: TGTGCCAGCTCGCCCCGGATGGATCAGCCCCAGCATTTT. Translation gives CASSPRMDQPQHF.

This clonotype has more than one count but fewer than ten. This chain uses TRBV2 with TRBJ1-5; D remains unclear. CDR1 and CDR2 from the germline V gene are SNHLY and FYNNEI. The CDR3 sequence is 13 residues long. Deletions cut 4 bases from V and 4 bases from J, with 8 bases between. The CDR3 spells CASSVEGNQPQHF. The CDR3 nucleotides are TGTGCCAGCAGTGTGGAGGGAAATCAGCCCCAGCATTTT.

The V call is TRBV28, the J call TRBJ2-5; 9 nucleotides line up with TRBD1. V was clipped by 6 bases and J by 5 bases; unmatched bases: 13. Germline V CDR1 and CDR2: MDHEN, SYDVKM. This CDR3 contains 16 residues. The CDR3 region is CASSTPGTGRLETQYF. The CDR3 DNA follows: TGTGCCAGCAGCACTCCGGGGACAGGGAGATTGGAGACCCAGTACTTC.

The V gene is TRBV7-8, the J gene TRBJ2-7; 8 bases map to TRBD2. This CDR3 contains 15 residues. CDR1 and CDR2 from the germline V gene are SGHVS and FQNEAQ. V lost 5 bases, J lost 4 bases, and 10 bases stayed unmatched. This chain's CDR3 is CASSPREGVTYEQYF. The DNA for the CDR3 is TGTGCCAGCAGCCCCCGGGAGGGGGTAACTTACGAGCAGTACTTC. Supplemented by reference TRBV7-8 and TRBJ2-7, the full variable domain reads GAGVSQSPRYKVAKRGQDVALRCDPISGHVSLFWYQQALGQGPEFLTYFQNEAQLDKSGLPSDRFFAERPEGSVSTLKIQRTQQEDSAVYLCASSPREGVTYEQYFGPGTRLTVT.

The CDR3 loop reads CASSLAGVYGYTF. Written as DNA, the CDR3 is TGTGCCAGCAGTTTGGCCGGGGTTTATGGCTACACCTTC. This chain connects TRBV25-1 to TRBJ1-2; D call uncertain. CDR3 size: 13 residues. V was trimmed by 5 bases and J by 5 bases, leaving 12 bases between them. The germline CDR1 and CDR2 sequences are MGHDK and SYGVNS.

V gene TRBV6-5 combines with J gene TRBJ2-7, with 7 bases matching TRBD2. V dropped 4 bases and J dropped 6; count of bases not matched to a gene: 3. CDR3 length: 12 amino acids. CDR1 is MNHEY, CDR2 SVGAGI, per germline. The DNA for the CDR3 is TGTGCCAGCAGTTCTGGGACTACCGAGCAGTACTTC. Its protein is CASSSGTTEQYF.

The rearrangement uses TRBV5-1 and TRBJ2-5, with unresolved D. The CDR3 length is 15 residues. The ends were cut back, 4 bases at V and 5 bases at J, with 18 bases in the middle. Germline CDR1 SGHRS, CDR2 YFSETQ. CDR3 nucleotide sequence: TGCGCCAGCAGCATCCAGTCCTCCAGTGGCGAGACCCAGTACTTC. Its protein product is CASSIQSSSGETQYF.

This clonotype came up a few times. The CDR3: CSVGVTGVGTEAFF. In nucleotides, the CDR3 is TGCAGCGTTGGAGTAACAGGGGTGGGCACTGAAGCTTTCTTT. The chain is built from TRBV29-1 and TRBJ1-1, with 7 bases aligning to TRBD1. Per germline, CDR1 SQVTM and CDR2 ANQGSEA. The CDR3 has 14 amino acids. V shed 4 bases, J shed 4 bases, and the junction held 9 bases outside the gene matches. Together with reference TRBV29-1 and TRBJ1-1, the CDR3 gives the full variable domain: SAVISQKPSRDICQRGTSLTIQCQVDSQVTMMFWYRQQPGQSLTLIATANQGSEATYESGFVIDKFPISRPNLTFSTLTVSNMSPEDSSIYLCSVGVTGVGTEAFFGQGTRLTVV.

This clonotype was detected only a few times. The chain links TRBV20-1 to TRBJ2-5, with 8 nucleotides matching TRBD2. CDR1 and CDR2 from the germline V gene are DFQATT and SNEGSKA (reference sequence). J gave up 6 bases and V 1 base, and 13 bases lay outside the gene matches. The length of the CDR3 is 16 residues. The CDR3: CSARGPGLVWFQTQYF. CDR3 bases: TGCAGTGCTAGAGGACCGGGACTAGTCTGGTTTCAGACCCAGTACTTC.

The J gene is TRBJ2-1, the V gene TRBV12-3 or TRBV12-4; D is ambiguous. The CDR3 sequence is 13 residues long. Trimming took off 6 bases at V and 3 bases at J, with 9 bases between the two ends. This CDR3 is CASRETGYNEQFF. CDR3 sequence (DNA): TGTGCCAGCAGAGAGACCGGCTACAATGAGCAGTTCTTC.

The chain links TRBV6-2 or TRBV6-3 to TRBJ1-5; D ambiguous. There are 12 residues in the CDR3. Per germline, CDR1 MNHEY and CDR2 SVGEGT. Trimming took 1 base from V and 3 from J, leaving 1 base between them. CDR3 protein: CASSYFNQPQHF. Here the CDR3 DNA reads TGTGCCAGCAGTTACTTCAATCAGCCCCAGCATTTT.

The sample holds a few counts of this clonotype. V is TRBV6-5 and J is TRBJ2-7; 10 bases agree with TRBD2. Germline V gives CDR1 MNHEY, CDR2 SVGAGI. The CDR3 sequence is 18 residues long. With V trimmed by 2 bases and J by 3 bases, 13 bases remained unmatched. The CDR3 DNA follows: TGTGCCAGCAGTTACAGTCGGACTAGCGGTAAACCTTTCTACGAGCAGTACTTC. Amino acids: CASSYSRTSGKPFYEQYF.

With respect to this clonotype: Because the CDR3 is missing its conserved closing phenylalanine or tryptophan, this is likely a read error. J is TRBJ2-1 and V is TRBV5-1; D remains ambiguous. The CDR3 covers 12 residues. Trimming stripped 4 bases from V and 8 bases from J, with 10 bases between. Looked up from germline, CDR1 is SGHRS and CDR2 is YFSETQ. Written as DNA, the CDR3 is TGCGCCAGCAGCCTTGGTTCGGATGAGCAGTTCATC. Its translation: CASSLGSDEQFI.

A few counts support this clonotype. V is TRBV5-1 and J is TRBJ2-5; D gene unclear. This CDR3 has 15 residues. V was clipped by 0 bases and J by 5 bases, with 14 bases between them. CDR1 and CDR2 from the germline V gene are SGHRS and YFSETQ. The CDR3, as DNA: TGCGCCAGCAGCTTGGTGGGCCATAAGGCGGAGACCCAGTACTTC. It translates to CASSLVGHKAETQYF.

Points on this clonotype: A junction end diverges from the germline sequence, so it may reflect a read error. This rearrangement joins TRBV20-1 to TRBJ2-5; 8 bases agree with TRBD2. The CDR3 totals 16 residues. Germline V gene lookup returns CDR1 DFQATT and CDR2 SNEGSKA (reference sequence). The CDR3 DNA sequence: TGCTGTGCTAGAGATCAGGATAGCGGGGCACAAGAGACCCAGTACTTC. It translates to CCARDQDSGAQETQYF.

This clonotype was seen only a few times. The chain employs TRBV7-2 and TRBJ1-1; TRBD1 might be the D (5 bases). Trimming removed 0 bases at V and 3 bases at J, with 8 bases between. The CDR3 contains 14 residues. Germline V gene lookup returns CDR1 SGHTA and CDR2 FQGNSA. The CDR3 nucleotides are TGTGCCAGCAGCTTAGCGGGGGAATACACTGAAGCTTTCTTT. Residues: CASSLAGEYTEAFF.

The sample holds a few counts of this clonotype. The chain combines TRBV4-2 with TRBJ1-5; D ambiguous. From germline, CDR1 is LGHNA and CDR2 YNFKEQ. The CDR3 spans 16 residues. Trimming took 3 bases from V and 2 from J, leaving 14 bases between them. The CDR3 DNA is TGTGCCAGCAGCCATCCCGCGGGTACGGGCAATCAGCCCCAGCATTTT. Translation: CASSHPAGTGNQPQHF.

This clonotype showed up many times. The chain uses TRBV5-1 and TRBJ2-1; D remains ambiguous. This CDR3 has 15 residues. Germline-derived CDR1 and CDR2 are SGHRS and YFSETQ. V was trimmed by 4 bases and J by 7 bases, leaving 18 bases between them. The CDR3 here is CASSEGQALGNEQFF. CDR3 nucleotide sequence: TGCGCCAGCAGCGAAGGGCAGGCTCTGGGGAATGAGCAGTTCTTC.